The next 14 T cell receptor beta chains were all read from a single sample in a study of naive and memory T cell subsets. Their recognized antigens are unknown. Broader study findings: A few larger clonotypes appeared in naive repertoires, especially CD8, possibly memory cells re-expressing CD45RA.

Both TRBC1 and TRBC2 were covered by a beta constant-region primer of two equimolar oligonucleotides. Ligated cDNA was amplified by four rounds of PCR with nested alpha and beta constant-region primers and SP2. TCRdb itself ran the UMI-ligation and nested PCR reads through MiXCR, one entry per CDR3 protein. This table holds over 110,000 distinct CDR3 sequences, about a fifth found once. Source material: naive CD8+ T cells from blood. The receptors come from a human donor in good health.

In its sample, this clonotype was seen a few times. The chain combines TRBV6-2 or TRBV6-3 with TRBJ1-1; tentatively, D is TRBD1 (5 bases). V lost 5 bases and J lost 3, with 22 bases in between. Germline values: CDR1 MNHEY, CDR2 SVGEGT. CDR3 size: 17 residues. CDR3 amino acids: CASSLLPGPRMDTEAFF. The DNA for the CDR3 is TGTGCCAGCAGTCTCCTCCCGGGACCCCGAATGGACACTGAAGCTTTCTTT.

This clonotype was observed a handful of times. The CDR3 loop is CASSFTGLAGFGEQFF. The CDR3 DNA sequence: TGTGCCAGCAGTTTTACAGGACTAGCGGGATTCGGGGAGCAGTTCTTC. The chain carries TRBV28 and TRBJ2-1, with 12 bases matching TRBD2. CDR1 is MDHEN, CDR2 SYDVKM, per germline. This CDR3 comprises 16 residues. The trim removed 3 bases at V and 10 bases at J, leaving 10 bases unmatched.

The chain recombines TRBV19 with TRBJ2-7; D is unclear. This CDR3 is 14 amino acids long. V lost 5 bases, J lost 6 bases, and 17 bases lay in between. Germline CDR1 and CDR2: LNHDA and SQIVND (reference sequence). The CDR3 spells CASSPSPTVGEQYF. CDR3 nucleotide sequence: TGTGCCAGTAGTCCCTCCCCGACCGTGGGCGAGCAGTACTTC. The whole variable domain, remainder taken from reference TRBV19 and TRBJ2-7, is DGGITQSPKYLFRKEGQNVTLSCEQNLNHDAMYWYRQDPGQGLRLIYYSQIVNDFQKGDIAEGYSVSREKKESFPLTVTSAQKNPTAFYLCASSPSPTVGEQYFGPGTRLTVT.

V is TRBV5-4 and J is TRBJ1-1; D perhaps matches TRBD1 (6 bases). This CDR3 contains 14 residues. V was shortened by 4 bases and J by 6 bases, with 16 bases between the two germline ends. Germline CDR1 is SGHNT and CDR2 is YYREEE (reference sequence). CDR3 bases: TGTGCCAGCAGCGCCGGCTGGGGGCACGCTGAAGCTTTCTTT. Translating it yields CASSAGWGHAEAFF.

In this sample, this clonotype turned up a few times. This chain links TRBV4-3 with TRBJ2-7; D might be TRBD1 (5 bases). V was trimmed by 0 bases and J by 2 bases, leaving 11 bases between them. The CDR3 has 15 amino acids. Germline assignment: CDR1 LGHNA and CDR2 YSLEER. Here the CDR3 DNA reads TGCGCCAGCAGCCAAGACAGGGAAATCCCCTACGAGCAGTACTTC. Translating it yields CASSQDREIPYEQYF.

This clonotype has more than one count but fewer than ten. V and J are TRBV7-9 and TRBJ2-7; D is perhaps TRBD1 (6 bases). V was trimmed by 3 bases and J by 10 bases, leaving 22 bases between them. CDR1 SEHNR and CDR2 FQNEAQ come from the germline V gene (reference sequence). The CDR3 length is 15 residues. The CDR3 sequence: CASSFSETGFVPQYF. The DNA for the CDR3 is TGTGCCAGCAGCTTTAGCGAGACAGGTTTCGTTCCTCAGTACTTC.

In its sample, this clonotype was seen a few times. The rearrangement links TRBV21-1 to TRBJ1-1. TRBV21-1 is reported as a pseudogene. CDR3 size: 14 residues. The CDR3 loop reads CASEVLLRRTEAFF. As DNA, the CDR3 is TGTGCCAGCGAGGTCCTGCTCCGAAGGACTGAAGCTTTCTTT.

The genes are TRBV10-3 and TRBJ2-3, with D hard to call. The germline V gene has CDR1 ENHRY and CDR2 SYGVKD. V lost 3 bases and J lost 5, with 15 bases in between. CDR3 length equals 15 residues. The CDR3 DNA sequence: TGTGCCATCAGTGAAGGATTCAGCGCGGTAGATACGCAGTATTTT. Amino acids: CAISEGFSAVDTQYF.

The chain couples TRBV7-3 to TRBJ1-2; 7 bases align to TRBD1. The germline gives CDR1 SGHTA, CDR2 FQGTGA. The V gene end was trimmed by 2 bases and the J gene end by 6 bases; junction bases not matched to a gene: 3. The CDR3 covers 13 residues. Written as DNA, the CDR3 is TGTGCCAGCAGCTTAGGACAGGACAATGGCTACACCTTC. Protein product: CASSLGQDNGYTF.

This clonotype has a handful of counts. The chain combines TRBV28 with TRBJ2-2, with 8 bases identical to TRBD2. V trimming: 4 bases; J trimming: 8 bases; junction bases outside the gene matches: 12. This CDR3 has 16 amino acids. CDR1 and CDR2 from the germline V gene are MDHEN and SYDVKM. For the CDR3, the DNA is TGTGCCAGCAGTTCTCCGACGGGGGGGGGAACAGGGGAGCTGTTTTTT. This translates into CASSSPTGGGTGELFF.

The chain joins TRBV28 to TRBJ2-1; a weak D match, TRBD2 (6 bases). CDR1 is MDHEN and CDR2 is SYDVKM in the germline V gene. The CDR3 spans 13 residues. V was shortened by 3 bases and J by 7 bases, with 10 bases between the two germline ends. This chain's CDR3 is CASSFAGGNEQFF. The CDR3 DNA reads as TGTGCCAGCAGTTTCGCAGGAGGGAATGAGCAGTTCTTC.

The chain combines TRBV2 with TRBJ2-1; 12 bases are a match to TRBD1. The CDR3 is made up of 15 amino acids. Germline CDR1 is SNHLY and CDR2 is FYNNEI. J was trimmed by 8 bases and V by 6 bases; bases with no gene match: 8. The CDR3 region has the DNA TGTGCCAGCAGCGCCGGGACAGGGGGCGTAGATGAGCAGTTCTTC. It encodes CASSAGTGGVDEQFF.

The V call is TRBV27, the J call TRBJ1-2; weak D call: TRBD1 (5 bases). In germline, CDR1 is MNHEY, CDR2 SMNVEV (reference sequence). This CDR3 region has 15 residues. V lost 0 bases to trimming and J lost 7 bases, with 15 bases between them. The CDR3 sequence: CASSLSGGGPSGYTF. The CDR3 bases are TGTGCCAGCAGTTTATCGGGTGGGGGACCGAGTGGCTACACCTTC.

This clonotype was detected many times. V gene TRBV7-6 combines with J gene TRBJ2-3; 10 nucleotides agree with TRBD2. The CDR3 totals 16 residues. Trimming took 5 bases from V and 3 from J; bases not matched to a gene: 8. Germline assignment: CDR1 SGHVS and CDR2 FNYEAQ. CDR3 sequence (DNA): TGTGCCAGCAGCCGGAGGCCTAGCGGGAGTACAGATACGCAGTATTTT. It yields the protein CASSRRPSGSTDTQYF.